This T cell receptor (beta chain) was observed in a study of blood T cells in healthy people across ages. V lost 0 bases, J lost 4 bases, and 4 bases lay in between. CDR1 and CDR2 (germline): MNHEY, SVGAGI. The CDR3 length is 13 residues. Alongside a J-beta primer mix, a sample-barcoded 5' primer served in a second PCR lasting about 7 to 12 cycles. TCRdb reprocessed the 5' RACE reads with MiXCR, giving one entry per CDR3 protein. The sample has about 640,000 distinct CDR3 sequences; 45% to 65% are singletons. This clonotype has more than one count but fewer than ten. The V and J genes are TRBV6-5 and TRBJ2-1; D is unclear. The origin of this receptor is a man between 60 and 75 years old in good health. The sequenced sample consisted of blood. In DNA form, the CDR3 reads TGTGCCAGCAGTTACTCCCGGTACAATGAGCAGTTCTTC. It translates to CASSYSRYNEQFF.